This passage covers 6 T cell receptor beta chains from one sample sequenced in a study of post-analysis software for immune sequencing data. Overall study findings and caveats: A few TRBV segments (TRBV5-6, TRBV5-1 and TRBV20-1 among them) occurred more frequently in patients than in controls.

cDNA libraries for TCR beta contained unique molecular identifiers. MiXCR, applied by TCRdb to the PCR reads, yields one record per CDR3 protein. The sample includes hundreds of thousands of distinct CDR3 sequences, just under 30% of them seen just once. No antigen has been identified for these receptors. Specimen: blood. These receptors all come from a girl between 10 and 17 years old with multiple sclerosis.

The table lists this clonotype with a few counts. The chain combines TRBV5-1 with TRBJ1-1; 9 nucleotides align to TRBD1. Germline CDR1 SGHRS, CDR2 YFSETQ. J lost 6 bases, V lost 4 bases, and 4 bases had no gene match. The CDR3 has 13 amino acids. Here the CDR3 DNA reads TGCGCCAGCAGCGGAGACAGGGGGGCTGAAGCTTTCTTT. Amino acid sequence: CASSGDRGAEAFF.

This clonotype was detected a few times. This sequence joins TRBV5-1 and TRBJ2-1, with TRBD2 as a possible D gene (6 bases). This CDR3 spans 14 amino acids. Germline V CDR1 and CDR2: SGHRS, YFSETQ. V was cut by 4 bases and J by 2 bases, with 10 bases left in between. The CDR3 here is CASSRDSTYNEQFF. Written as DNA, the CDR3 is TGCGCCAGCAGCCGGGACTCTACCTACAATGAGCAGTTCTTC.

The V gene is TRBV25-1, the J gene TRBJ2-2; D is possibly TRBD1 (6 bases). The CDR3 runs to 14 residues. The germline gives CDR1 MGHDK, CDR2 SYGVNS. Trimming removed 8 bases from V and 3 bases from J, with 13 bases in between. CDR3 bases: TGTGCCAGCCAGGGGATTTGGGACACCGGGGAGCTGTTTTTT. This sequence encodes CASQGIWDTGELFF.

This clonotype was counted between two and nine times. V usage is TRBV29-1 and J usage is TRBJ1-2, with D possibly TRBD1 on 5 matching bases. V was shortened by 6 bases and J by 8 bases, with 19 bases between the two germline ends. Germline loops: CDR1 SQVTM, CDR2 ANQGSEA. The CDR3 runs 13 residues. For the CDR3, the DNA is TGCAGCGTCCTCGAGGGGTCCCTTGTCGGCTACACCTTC. Amino acid sequence: CSVLEGSLVGYTF. Full variable domain (rest looked up from reference TRBV29-1 and TRBJ1-2): SAVISQKPSRDICQRGTSLTIQCQVDSQVTMMFWYRQQPGQSLTLIATANQGSEATYESGFVIDKFPISRPNLTFSTLTVSNMSPEDSSIYLCSVLEGSLVGYTFGSGTRLTVV.

The chain combines TRBV7-2 with TRBJ2-1; D gene unclear. Germline values: CDR1 SGHTA, CDR2 FQGNSA. V was trimmed by 1 base and J by 9 bases, leaving 10 bases between them. The CDR3 is 13 residues long. This CDR3 is CASSLDHGREQFF. The CDR3 DNA sequence: TGTGCCAGCAGCTTAGATCACGGACGTGAGCAGTTCTTC.

The gene calls are TRBV5-1 and TRBJ2-1; 9 positions match TRBD2. With 7 bases clipped from V and 6 bases from J, the junction kept 14 bases outside the gene matches. Germline V CDR1 and CDR2: SGHRS, YFSETQ. The CDR3 is 16 residues long. The CDR3 spells CASRGGRADLSNEQFF. The CDR3 DNA reads TGCGCCAGCCGAGGCGGGAGGGCCGATCTCTCCAATGAGCAGTTCTTC.